This entry lists 28 T cell receptor beta chains sequenced from one sample in a study of tumor and adjacent non-tumor tissue in lung cancer. No cell sorting was done before RNA was extracted from the tissue. More than 3 cm separated this lung sample from the edge of the tumor. The library came from three nested PCR rounds adapted from ARM-PCR protocols. TCRdb re-called the multiplex PCR reads with MiXCR, one entry per CDR3 protein. The sample has 85,000 to 130,000 distinct CDR3 sequences; 50% to 70% are singletons. Sequencing input: distant non-tumor lung tissue. These TCRs come from a man aged 30-40 years with non-small cell lung cancer.

The rearrangement uses TRBV12-3 or TRBV12-4 and TRBJ2-5, with D unresolved. CDR3 length: 15 residues. V shed 3 bases and J shed 5 bases, with 16 bases lying between them. The CDR3 loop is CASSLRARGLETQYF. In nucleotides, the CDR3 is TGTGCCAGCAGTTTGCGAGCGAGAGGATTGGAGACCCAGTACTTC.

A note on this clonotype: The junction shows a germline mismatch at one end, possibly a read error. The chain combines TRBV6-5 with TRBJ2-2, with D perhaps TRBD1 (6 bases). This CDR3 has 17 amino acids. The germline V gene encodes CDR1 MNHEY and CDR2 SVGAGI. CDR3 nucleotides: TGTGCCAGCAGTTACTCGAAAATAGGGGGAACTATCGGGGAACTGTTTTTT. Translated: CASSYSKIGGTIGELFF.

This clonotype was recorded a few times. A single base separates this from a much larger clone, so it may be a read error. This chain links TRBV20-1 with TRBJ2-1; 10 positions match TRBD2. Germline-derived CDR1 and CDR2 are DFQATT and SNEGSKA (reference sequence). The CDR3 has 17 amino acids. CDR3: CNARDPRVAGGYNEQFF. Written as DNA, the CDR3 is TGCAATGCTAGAGACCCCCGGGTAGCGGGAGGCTACAATGAGCAGTTCTTC.

This rearrangement joins TRBV11-2 to TRBJ2-5; D may be TRBD2 (6 bases). CDR1 and CDR2 from the germline V gene are SGHAT and FQNNGV. This CDR3 is 13 amino acids long. Trimming cost V 10 bases and J 9 bases, with 21 bases left between them. CDR3 coding DNA: TGTGCCAACAGACGACTGGGGGGTTTGTCCCAGTACTTC. It translates to CANRRLGGLSQYF.

On this clonotype: Given the absence of the conserved phenylalanine or tryptophan at the CDR3 end, a read error is likely. The DNA is left out, because the CDR3 cannot be placed on it with certainty; the CDR3 is given as TCRdb lists it. The J gene is TRBJ2-7, the V gene TRBV11-2; the table's D call, TRBD2, was not checked against the DNA. The CDR3 is 15 residues long, ends included. Germline V gene lookup returns CDR1 SGHAT and CDR2 FQNNGV. This CDR3 is CASSRSGGLAVERYL.

About this clonotype itself: This likely comes from a read error, as the CDR3 has no conserved phenylalanine or tryptophan at its end. CDR3 nucleotide sequence: TGTACCAGCAGACCCCCGGGCCCCCAAGAGACCCAGTACCTC. Translating it yields CTSRPPGPQETQYL. The chain combines TRBV6-5 with TRBJ2-5, with unresolved D. Germline V CDR1 and CDR2: MNHEY, SVGAGI. This CDR3 comprises 14 residues.

A remark on this clonotype: A read error is possible here, since a much larger clone lies one base away. The chain employs TRBV12-3 or TRBV12-4 and TRBJ2-5, with D maybe TRBD1 (7 bases). This CDR3 has 13 amino acids. The CDR3 reads CASSLGRGETRYF. CDR3 bases: TGTGCCAGCAGTTTAGGCAGGGGGGAGACCCGGTACTTC.

This clonotype came up many times. Here the CDR3 DNA reads TGCAGTGCCATGCGCGGCAGGTGGGGGGAGACCCAGTACTTC. This sequence encodes CSAMRGRWGETQYF. This chain connects TRBV20-1 to TRBJ2-5, with D perhaps given as TRBD1 or TRBD2 (5 bases each). CDR1 and CDR2 (germline): DFQATT, SNEGSKA (reference sequence). V dropped 6 bases and J dropped 5 bases, with 19 bases sitting between them. CDR3 length: 14 amino acids.

This clonotype has ten or more counts. In nucleotides, the CDR3 is TGTGCCAGCAGTTTATACGGCCCTTCGGGAGAGACCCAGTACTTC. This sequence encodes CASSLYGPSGETQYF. The rearrangement joins TRBV12-3 or TRBV12-4 to TRBJ2-5; D call uncertain. This CDR3 region has 15 residues. The V end lost 2 bases, the J end lost 4 bases, and 14 bases lay between the germline ends.

This clonotype showed up many times. The CDR3 loop reads CSARDLELALLTDTQYF. CDR3 coding DNA: TGCAGTGCTAGAGATCTCGAACTAGCGCTTCTCACAGATACGCAGTATTTT. The gene calls are TRBV20-1 and TRBJ2-3; 7 bases fit TRBD2. The CDR3 sequence is 17 residues long. The germline CDR1 and CDR2 sequences are DFQATT and SNEGSKA (reference sequence). Trimming cost V 0 bases and J 2 bases; bases outside gene matches: 11.

Comments on this clonotype: Likely a read error: the CDR3 ends without its conserved phenylalanine or tryptophan. The CDR3: CASSLSAGELFL. CDR3 nucleotide sequence: TGTGCCAGCAGCCTAAGTGCCGGGGAGCTGTTTCTT. This chain links TRBV11-2 with TRBJ2-2; no definite D call. Trimming left V 5 bases short and J 6 bases short, with 7 bases between. The CDR3 sequence is 12 residues long. Per germline, CDR1 SGHAT and CDR2 FQNNGV.

Notes on this clonotype: Its ends do not fully match the called genes, so a read error is possible. The chain combines TRBV5-6 with TRBJ2-7, with 9 bases identical to TRBD1. This CDR3 has 14 residues. Germline CDR1 is SGHDT and CDR2 is YYEEEE. The CDR3 nucleotides are TGTGCTAGCAGCCAACAGGGGGCGAATTACAAGCAGTACTTC. As protein: CASSQQGANYKQYF.

The chain recombines TRBV29-1 with TRBJ1-1; D might be TRBD1 (6 bases). CDR3 length: 13 residues. CDR1 is SQVTM and CDR2 is ANQGSEA in the germline V gene. V was pared by 5 bases and J by 6 bases, with 16 bases between. The CDR3 region has the DNA TGCAGCGTTCATATGGGGGCAGGCGCTGAAGCTTTCTTT. Translating gives CSVHMGAGAEAFF.

In this sample, this clonotype turned up many times. This chain links TRBV6-1 with TRBJ2-1; 8 bases are a match to TRBD2. Germline V gives CDR1 MNHNS, CDR2 SASEGT. This CDR3 is built from 15 residues. The V and J ends lost 1 base and 6 bases, in that order; junction bases with no gene match: 5. CDR3 sequence: CASSEVSGGLNEQFF. CDR3 DNA: TGTGCCAGCAGTGAAGTATCGGGAGGGCTCAATGAGCAGTTCTTC.

The V gene is TRBV7-8, the J gene TRBJ2-1, with D tentatively TRBD2 (5 bases). V lost 11 bases and J 6 bases, leaving 14 bases between the germline ends. Germline V gives CDR1 SGHVS, CDR2 FQNEAQ. The CDR3 extends over 12 amino acids. The CDR3 region is CACARGLNEQFF. The CDR3 DNA reads TGTGCCTGCGCCCGGGGTCTCAATGAGCAGTTCTTC.

This chain joins TRBV29-1 and TRBJ2-7, with D possibly being TRBD1 (5 bases). V was clipped by 7 bases and J by 2 bases, with 12 bases between them. This CDR3 is 12 amino acids long. Per germline, CDR1 SQVTM and CDR2 ANQGSEA. DNA of the CDR3: TGCAGCGCTGAGGACACAACCTACGAGCAGTACTTC. Residues: CSAEDTTYEQYF.

The chain uses TRBV11-1 and TRBJ2-4, with 10 nucleotides matching TRBD1. This CDR3 is 14 amino acids long. Germline trimming cut 5 bases from V and 9 bases from J; bases unmatched to any gene: 7. Germline-derived CDR1 and CDR2 are SGHAT and FQDESV (reference sequence). CDR3 sequence (DNA): TGTGCCAGCAGCGGGGGACAGGGGTCAAGCATTCAGTACTTC. Translation: CASSGGQGSSIQYF. Using reference TRBV11-1 and TRBJ2-4 for the parts outside the CDR3, the full variable domain is EAEVAQSPRYKITEKSQAVAFWCDPISGHATLYWYRQILGQGPELLVQFQDESVVDDSQLPKDRFSAERLKGVDSTLKIQPAELGDSAMYLCASSGGQGSSIQYFGAGTRLSVL.

Worth noting for this clonotype: At one boundary the junction diverges from the germline segment, which might be a read error. V and J are TRBV6-2 or TRBV6-3 and TRBJ1-5; 8 bases line up with TRBD1. Germline lookup yields CDR1 MNHEY and CDR2 SVGEGT. This CDR3 has 14 amino acids. CDR3 in amino acids: CASSSGQGVQAQHF. The DNA for the CDR3 is TGTGCCAGCAGTTCAGGACAGGGTGTTCAGGCCCAGCATTTT.

Concerning this clonotype: This sequence may be a read error, since a much larger clone differs from it by one base. V gene TRBV11-3 combines with J gene TRBJ2-7, with 13 bases that match TRBD2. The CDR3 totals 15 residues. Germline V gene lookup returns CDR1 SGHNT and CDR2 YENEEA. The CDR3 is CASSRGLAGAIEEYF. CDR3 nucleotides: TGTGCCAGCAGCAGAGGACTAGCGGGAGCGATCGAGGAGTACTTC.

This clonotype was recorded a few times. The rearrangement links TRBV5-6 to TRBJ2-7; no firm D call. With 1 base removed from V and 3 bases from J, the gap between germline ends came to 5 bases. The CDR3 consists of 12 residues. Germline CDR1 and CDR2: SGHDT and YYEEEE. The CDR3 loop reads CASSLWIYEQYF. CDR3 bases: TGTGCCAGCAGCTTGTGGATCTACGAGCAGTACTTC.

Remarks on this clonotype: This may stem from a read error, because a much larger clone lies one nucleotide away. This rearrangement joins TRBV4-2 to TRBJ2-7; 7 bases line up with TRBD1. V shed 3 bases and J 3 bases; nucleotides not matched to a gene: 5. The CDR3 has 14 residues. Germline CDR1 LGHNA, CDR2 YNFKEQ. The CDR3 loop reads CASSHATGLYEQYF. The CDR3 DNA is TGTGCCAGCAGCCATGCGACAGGGCTCTACGAGCAGTACTTC.

The table lists this clonotype with many counts. The chain links TRBV11-2 to TRBJ1-5; possible D gene TRBD1, 6 bases. The V gene's germline CDR1 is SGHAT and CDR2 FQNNGV. V shed 1 base and J shed 7 bases, with 17 bases lying between them. The CDR3 is 16 residues long. The CDR3 region has the DNA TGTGCCAGCAGCTTAGGTGACTCCGGGGGCACGCAGCCCCAGCATTTT. As protein: CASSLGDSGGTQPQHF.

This clonotype was picked up a small number of times. The chain recombines TRBV19 with TRBJ1-1, with a tentative D call TRBD1 (5 bases). Deletions cut 5 bases from V and 0 bases from J, with 13 bases between. There are 15 residues in the CDR3. Per germline, CDR1 LNHDA and CDR2 SQIVND (reference sequence). The CDR3 DNA is TGTGCCAGTAGTCAACGACAGAATATGAACACTGAAGCTTTCTTT. Protein sequence: CASSQRQNMNTEAFF.

As to this clonotype: At one end, the junction sequence differs from germline, possibly due to a read error. The chain joins TRBV12-3 or TRBV12-4 to TRBJ1-6; D ambiguous. CDR3 length: 17 residues. CDR3 sequence: CANSLRTVGDYNSPLHF. The CDR3 DNA reads as TGTGCCAACAGTTTGAGAACCGTAGGAGATTATAATTCACCCCTCCACTTT.

This clonotype appeared many times. The chain uses TRBV12-3 or TRBV12-4 and TRBJ2-2, with 8 bases that match TRBD1. The CDR3 covers 15 residues. Trimming cost V 6 bases and J 4 bases; bases outside gene matches: 7. CDR3 protein: CASRPADRATGELFF. The DNA of the CDR3 is TGTGCCAGCAGGCCGGCGGACAGGGCCACCGGGGAGCTGTTTTTT.

This clonotype was counted many times. CDR3 amino acids: CASSQDSSASGANVLTF. The CDR3 nucleotides are TGCGCCAGCAGCCAAGATTCTTCCGCATCTGGGGCCAACGTCCTGACTTTC. This chain uses TRBV4-3 with TRBJ2-6; D is uncertain. The CDR3 consists of 17 residues. The V end was cut by 0 bases, the J end by 1 base, with 10 bases between. Germline CDR1 LGHNA, CDR2 YSLEER.

Concerning this clonotype itself: Relative to the germline gene, one junction end is altered; a read error may explain this. The genes are TRBV7-9 and TRBJ2-7, with D possibly being TRBD1 (6 bases). The CDR3 extends over 13 amino acids. Per the germline V gene, CDR1 is SEHNR and CDR2 is FQNEAQ (reference sequence). The CDR3 coding sequence is TGTGACAGCAGTCCCAGGGGACCCTACGAGCAGTACTTC. Translating it yields CDSSPRGPYEQYF.

Comment on this clonotype: The final CDR3 position lacks the conserved phenylalanine or tryptophan, pointing to a likely read error. This chain uses TRBV20-1 with TRBJ2-1; D may be TRBD1 (5 bases). Germline assignment: CDR1 DFQATT and CDR2 SNEGSKA (reference sequence). The CDR3 extends over 12 amino acids. V was shortened by 6 bases and J by 5 bases, with 11 bases between the two germline ends. The CDR3 loop is CSATAGHNEQFL. The DNA for the CDR3 is TGCAGTGCGACGGCAGGGCACAATGAGCAGTTCCTC.